This is a list of T cell receptor beta chains from one sample in a study of T-cell memory formation after mild COVID-19. TCRdb passed the 5' RACE reads through MiXCR, listing each CDR3 protein once. The sample yields 250,000 to 300,000 distinct CDR3 sequences, about a sixth seen once. The sequencing sample was made of PBMCs or a T cell subset sorted from them (not recorded which). These receptors were collected from a man aged 18 to 29 who had mild COVID-19 (a few samples of this study predate the infection). Cell type and time point are not known. The CDR3 runs from the conserved cysteine through the conserved F or W. A D gene is named only where the DNA matches it firmly. Rows give clone size only sometimes, using once, few, many, or a class for an expanded clone.

v_gene: TRBV7-9
d_gene: .
abundance: once
j_gene: TRBJ1-4
CDR3nt: TGTGCCAGCAGCGTACCAACAGAGGGTCTTACGCCTGGAGAAAAACTGTTTTTT
CDR3aa: CASSVPTEGLTPGEKLFF

v_gene: TRBV20-1
d_gene: TRBD1
abundance: few
j_gene: TRBJ2-3
CDR3nt: TGCAGTGCCCAGGGGGGCCGGGGACAGGGCACAGATACGCAGTATTTT
CDR3aa: CSAQGGRGQGTDTQYF

v_gene: TRBV6-5
d_gene: .
abundance: many
j_gene: TRBJ2-5
CDR3nt: TGTGCCAGCAGTTACTCGGGAGGGGACAGGACCCAGTACTTC
CDR3aa: CASSYSGGDRTQYF

v_gene: TRBV6-2/TRBV6-3
d_gene: .
abundance: .
j_gene: TRBJ2-3
CDR3nt: TGTGCCAGCGTAAGGGGGGAGTCTAGCACAGATACGCAGTATTTT
CDR3aa: CASVRGESSTDTQYF

v_gene: TRBV5-1
d_gene: .
abundance: many
j_gene: TRBJ1-1
CDR3nt: TGCGCCAGCAGCTTGCTCGATCGGGTTGCCACTGAAGCTTTCTTT
CDR3aa: CASSLLDRVATEAFF

v_gene: TRBV5-1
d_gene: .
abundance: .
j_gene: TRBJ2-5
CDR3nt: TGCGCCAGCAGCTTGGGGACAGATGGGGAGACCCAGTACTTC
CDR3aa: CASSLGTDGETQYF

v_gene: TRBV7-2
d_gene: .
abundance: few
j_gene: TRBJ2-3
CDR3nt: TGTGCCAGCAGCTTAGCTGGGGCTAGGTTCACAGATACGCAGTATTTT
CDR3aa: CASSLAGARFTDTQYF

v_gene: TRBV27
d_gene: .
abundance: .
j_gene: TRBJ2-5
CDR3nt: TGTGCCAGCAGTTTTATCCAGGGGGGACTATGGAGAGAGACCCAGTACTTC
CDR3aa: CASSFIQGGLWRETQYF

v_gene: TRBV5-1
d_gene: TRBD2
abundance: .
j_gene: TRBJ2-1
CDR3nt: TGCGCCAGCAGTCCAGCGGGGGACTACAATGAGCAGTTCTTC
CDR3aa: CASSPAGDYNEQFF

v_gene: TRBV11-1
d_gene: TRBD1
abundance: .
j_gene: TRBJ2-7
CDR3nt: TGTGCCAGCAGCCGCGGGGCACAGGGGGCCTACGAGCAGTACTTC
CDR3aa: CASSRGAQGAYEQYF

v_gene: TRBV6-2/TRBV6-3
d_gene: .
abundance: .
j_gene: TRBJ1-5
CDR3nt: TGTGCCAGCAGTTACGGGACAACACGCCCACAGCCCCAGCATTTT
CDR3aa: CASSYGTTRPQPQHF